A selection of T cell receptor beta chains follows, all from one sample in a study of regulatory T cells in long-lasting Graves disease. Each CDR3 protein is one row after TCRdb ran MiXCR on the multiplex PCR reads. The sample carries almost 450,000 distinct CDR3 sequences, roughly 17% recorded once. This sample also appeared in a second study, on T cells in Graves' hyperthyroidism and ophthalmopathy.

The source material was peripheral blood mononuclear cells (PBMCs), sampled at new diagnosis, from a patient treated with antithyroid drugs. The origin of the receptors is a woman aged 25 to 39 with Graves disease. Both conserved end residues are part of each CDR3. D genes are given only for firm matches. Clone size is given for some rows only: seen once, a few or many times, or a class if the clone is expanded.

D	size	V	J	CDR3	DNA
TRBD1	.	TRBV12-3/TRBV12-4	TRBJ2-7	CASSRFRQGREQYF	TGTGCCAGCAGCAGATTTAGACAGGGGCGGGAGCAGTACTTC
TRBD2	.	TRBV6-4	TRBJ2-1	CASSEFWTSGRGLTYNEQFF	TGTGCCAGCAGTGAGTTTTGGACTAGCGGGAGGGGGTTGACCTACAATGAGCAGTTCTTC
TRBD1	many	TRBV2	TRBJ2-1	CASSEAGTAVGGEFF	TGTGCCAGCAGTGAAGCCGGGACAGCCGTAGGGGGAGAGTTCTTC
TRBD2	few	TRBV9	TRBJ2-1	CASSPLAGGFYNEQFF	TGTGCCAGCAGCCCATTAGCGGGGGGGTTCTACAATGAGCAGTTCTTC
.	many	TRBV6-1	TRBJ1-1	CASSSGRGWNTEAFF	TGTGCCAGCAGCAGTGGCAGGGGCTGGAACACTGAAGCTTTCTTT
.	.	TRBV2	TRBJ2-3	CASSEEGSSTDTQYF	TGTGCCAGCAGTGAAGAGGGGAGTAGTACAGATACGCAGTATTTT
.	few	TRBV7-9	TRBJ1-1	CASRNLGTEAFF	TGTGCCAGCAGAAATCTTGGGACTGAAGCTTTCTTT
TRBD2	many	TRBV24-1	TRBJ2-1	CATSESGGPGGWNEQFF	TGTGCCACCAGTGAATCCGGAGGGCCGGGGGGTTGGAATGAGCAGTTCTTC
TRBD2	few	TRBV6-2/TRBV6-3	TRBJ2-7	CASSFGTSGSWYEQYF	TGTGCCAGCAGTTTCGGGACTAGCGGGAGTTGGTACGAGCAGTACTTC
TRBD1	many	TRBV11-2	TRBJ1-3	CASSLDRVGNTIYF	TGTGCCAGCAGCTTGGACAGGGTCGGAAACACCATATATTTT
TRBD1	.	TRBV29-1	TRBJ2-6	CSVESTQGAGANVLTF	TGCAGCGTTGAATCAACACAGGGGGCTGGGGCCAACGTCCTGACTTTC
.	many	TRBV12-5	TRBJ2-1	CASGDGVGSKEQFF	TGTGCTAGTGGTGATGGGGTTGGGAGTAAAGAGCAGTTCTTC
TRBD2	many	TRBV28	TRBJ2-1	CASSPTGASGSDEQFF	TGTGCCAGCAGTCCAACGGGGGCTAGCGGGAGTGATGAGCAGTTCTTC
.	.	TRBV18	TRBJ1-2	CASFHPIASYGYTF	TGTGCCAGCTTTCATCCTATCGCCTCATATGGCTACACCTTC
TRBD2	many	TRBV7-9	TRBJ2-1	CASSGERTSGRAFEQFF	TGTGCCAGCAGCGGAGAGAGGACTAGCGGGAGGGCCTTTGAGCAGTTCTTC
TRBD2	.	TRBV20-1	TRBJ2-7	CSAPFGAGGSEQYF	TGCAGTGCTCCCTTTGGAGCGGGAGGGTCCGAGCAGTACTTC
TRBD2	many	TRBV5-1	TRBJ2-7	CASRAASGTPEQYF	TGCGCCAGCAGGGCGGCTAGCGGGACCCCGGAGCAGTACTTC
.	many	TRBV13	TRBJ2-7	CASSSRDGSSYEQYF	TGTGCCAGCAGCTCCCGGGACGGTAGCTCCTACGAGCAGTACTTC
.	many	TRBV6-2/TRBV6-3	TRBJ2-1	CASSWTGEQFF	TGTGCCAGCAGTTGGACTGGTGAGCAGTTCTTC
.	few	TRBV5-1	TRBJ1-2	CASSLGGLIDGYTF	TGCGCCAGCAGCTTGGGGGGCTTAATCGATGGCTACACCTTC
.	many	TRBV28	TRBJ1-1	CATLGAGEAEAFF	TGTGCCACCCTTGGGGCGGGGGAGGCTGAAGCTTTCTTT
TRBD1	many	TRBV27	TRBJ1-6	CASSLLDRGNSPLHF	TGTGCCAGCAGTTTACTGGACAGGGGTAATTCACCCCTCCACTTT
TRBD2	many	TRBV30	TRBJ2-3	CAVGLADITDTQYF	TGTGCCGTCGGACTAGCGGACATCACAGATACGCAGTATTTT
TRBD2	many	TRBV7-2	TRBJ2-1	CASSGPILAGGTYNEQFF	TGTGCCAGCAGCGGACCAATTTTAGCGGGAGGAACCTACAATGAGCAGTTCTTC
TRBD2	.	TRBV20-1	TRBJ2-1	CSAFPGLALGEQFF	TGCAGTGCGTTTCCGGGACTAGCACTGGGTGAGCAGTTCTTC
.	.	TRBV7-9	TRBJ2-3	CASSPSGPTQYF	TGTGCCAGCAGCCCCTCGGGTCCTACGCAGTATTTT
.	many	TRBV7-9	TRBJ2-2	CASSHRDKTQNTGELFF	TGTGCCAGCAGCCACCGAGATAAAACTCAAAACACCGGGGAGCTGTTTTTT
TRBD1	many	TRBV28	TRBJ2-1	CASSARDRPRNEQFF	TGTGCCAGCAGTGCCCGGGACAGGCCGCGGAATGAGCAGTTCTTC
TRBD1	few	TRBV5-6	TRBJ2-7	CASSFRTGSYEQYF	TGTGCCAGCAGCTTCAGGACAGGTTCCTACGAGCAGTACTTC
TRBD2	many	TRBV20-1	TRBJ2-1	CSARRWTSGYNEQFF	TGCAGTGCTAGGAGGTGGACTAGCGGTTACAATGAGCAGTTCTTC
TRBD1	many	TRBV6-1	TRBJ2-7	CASSENWDRGQEQYF	TGTGCCAGCAGTGAAAATTGGGACAGGGGGCAAGAGCAGTACTTC
TRBD1	many	TRBV5-1	TRBJ1-2	CASSYGTGVEGYTF	TGCGCCAGCAGCTACGGGACAGGGGTCGAGGGCTACACCTTC
.	many	TRBV28	TRBJ2-3	CASSLTTKTDTQYF	TGTGCCAGCAGTTTAACGACAAAGACAGATACGCAGTATTTT
TRBD1	many	TRBV12-3/TRBV12-4	TRBJ1-2	CASSGGYGYTF	TGTGCCAGCTCAGGGGGCTATGGCTACACCTTC
.	many	TRBV30	TRBJ1-3	CAWAGDISSGNTIYF	TGTGCCTGGGCTGGAGACATCAGCTCTGGAAACACCATATATTTT
.	few	TRBV6-2/TRBV6-3	TRBJ2-5	CAISSYRVQETQYF	TGTGCCATCAGTTCTTACAGGGTCCAAGAGACCCAGTACTTC
TRBD2	many	TRBV20-1	TRBJ2-7	CSASRTSGRYEQYF	TGCAGTGCTAGTCGGACTAGCGGGAGATACGAGCAGTACTTC
TRBD2	.	TRBV7-9	TRBJ2-3	CASSSPLAGGSGTDTQYF	TGTGCCAGCAGCTCGCCTCTAGCGGGAGGTAGCGGCACAGATACGCAGTATTTT
.	many	TRBV27	TRBJ2-5	CASSLYGGYQETQYF	TGTGCCAGCAGTTTATATGGAGGGTACCAAGAGACCCAGTACTTC
.	many	TRBV28	TRBJ1-5	CASSAAGVVYSNQPQHF	TGTGCCAGCAGTGCCGCAGGGGTGGTGTATAGCAATCAGCCCCAGCATTTT
.	many	TRBV6-5	TRBJ1-2	CASSYSGRGYGYTF	TGTGCCAGCAGTTACTCGGGCCGTGGCTATGGCTACACCTTC
.	many	TRBV12-3/TRBV12-4	TRBJ1-1	CASSLLRMNTEAFF	TGTGCCAGCAGTCTTCTCAGGATGAACACTGAAGCTTTCTTT
TRBD1	.	TRBV6-5	TRBJ2-7	CASSYSGGLSYEQYF	TGTGCCAGCAGTTACTCAGGGGGCTTGAGTTACGAGCAGTACTTC
.	few	TRBV15	TRBJ2-2	CATSRGQTTGELFF	TGTGCCACCAGCAGAGGACAAACCACCGGGGAGCTGTTTTTT
.	few	TRBV27	TRBJ2-3	CASSRRHTDTQYF	TGTGCCAGCAGTCGCCGGCACACAGATACGCAGTATTTT
.	many	TRBV24-1	TRBJ1-5	CATSARGNQPQHF	TGTGCCACCAGTGCCAGAGGCAATCAGCCCCAGCATTTT
.	many	TRBV20-1	TRBJ2-7	CSASAVDYEQYF	TGCAGTGCTAGCGCCGTGGACTACGAGCAGTACTTC
.	many	TRBV3-1	TRBJ2-7	CASSQDTSGGYEQYF	TGTGCCAGCAGCCAAGACACGAGTGGAGGGTACGAGCAGTACTTC
.	many	TRBV18	TRBJ2-3	CASSPNLMDGEGTDTQYF	TGTGCCAGCTCACCAAATTTGATGGACGGAGAGGGCACAGATACGCAGTATTTT
.	.	TRBV4-1	TRBJ2-1	CASSQGPGDEQFF	TGCGCCAGCAGCCAAGGACCTGGGGATGAGCAGTTCTTC
.	many	TRBV5-1	TRBJ2-2	CASSLAGTSKLFF	TGCGCCAGCAGCTTGGCCGGGACCTCGAAGCTGTTTTTT
.	many	TRBV4-2	TRBJ2-7	CASSQAGLDSEQYF	TGTGCCAGCAGCCAAGCGGGCCTTGATTCCGAGCAGTACTTC
.	many	TRBV7-3	TRBJ2-3	CASSPSGGTSLMSDTQYF	TGTGCCAGCAGCCCCAGTGGTGGGACTTCACTGATGTCAGATACGCAGTATTTT
TRBD2	.	TRBV28	TRBJ2-1	CASSFRAGGVVTQFF	TGTGCCAGCAGTTTTAGAGCGGGAGGAGTTGTCACGCAGTTCTTC
TRBD2	many	TRBV12-5	TRBJ2-1	CASGKGLAGNGEQFF	TGTGCTAGTGGAAAGGGACTAGCGGGTAATGGCGAGCAGTTCTTC